This is a list of T cell receptor beta chains from one sample in a study of neurological immune-mediated disorders. TCRdb re-called the 5' RACE reads through MiXCR, storing one row per CDR3 protein. Seen here are 84,000 or so distinct CDR3 sequences, approximately 13% observed once, and the top ten hold approximately 5%. Input material: PBMCs. The source is a female donor with HTLV-1-associated myelopathy (HAM/TSP). Each CDR3 is given with its conserved first and last residue. D genes are given only for firm matches. Clone size is not always given. Where it is, it says once, few, many or a class for expanded clones.

J: TRBJ2-1
V: TRBV3-1
D: TRBD2
size: -
CDR3: CASSQDLSGGDEQFF
DNA: TGTGCCAGCAGCCAAGATTTGTCGGGAGGCGATGAGCAGTTCTTC

J: TRBJ2-3
V: TRBV5-1
D: -
size: many
CDR3: CASSLAGEDTDTQYF
DNA: TGCGCCAGCAGCTTGGCCGGGGAAGACACAGATACGCAGTATTTT

J: TRBJ2-7
V: TRBV4-2
D: -
size: many
CDR3: CASSQEWGPSEQYF
DNA: TGTGCCAGCAGCCAAGAATGGGGTCCGTCCGAGCAGTACTTC

J: TRBJ2-7
V: TRBV5-1
D: TRBD1
size: many
CDR3: CASTGGDSYEQYF
DNA: TGCGCCAGTACAGGGGGCGACTCCTACGAGCAGTACTTC

J: TRBJ2-1
V: TRBV5-1
D: -
size: many
CDR3: CASSLATPYNEQFF
DNA: TGCGCCAGCAGCTTGGCCACCCCCTACAATGAGCAGTTCTTC

J: TRBJ2-2
V: TRBV4-1
D: -
size: many
CDR3: CASSQESHMNTGELFF
DNA: TGCGCCAGCAGCCAAGAAAGTCATATGAACACCGGGGAGCTGTTTTTT

J: TRBJ2-5
V: TRBV20-1
D: -
size: many
CDR3: CSARPWEFQETQYF
DNA: TGCAGTGCTAGACCCTGGGAATTCCAAGAGACCCAGTACTTC

J: TRBJ2-3
V: TRBV5-5
D: TRBD2
size: few
CDR3: CASSLEVAGPDTQYF
DNA: TGTGCCAGCAGCTTGGAGGTAGCGGGCCCAGATACGCAGTATTTT

J: TRBJ2-7
V: TRBV20-1
D: TRBD2
size: many
CDR3: CSAREPGLAYEQYF
DNA: TGCAGTGCTAGAGAGCCGGGACTAGCGTACGAGCAGTACTTC

J: TRBJ2-1
V: TRBV20-1
D: -
size: many
CDR3: CSARDLNGGGRYNEQFF
DNA: TGCAGTGCTAGAGACCTGAATGGCGGGGGCCGCTACAATGAGCAGTTCTTC

J: TRBJ1-1
V: TRBV28
D: TRBD1
size: many
CDR3: CASSLGTGGKGTEAFF
DNA: TGTGCCAGCAGTCTCGGGACAGGGGGCAAAGGCACTGAAGCTTTCTTT

J: TRBJ1-4
V: TRBV11-2
D: TRBD1
size: many
CDR3: CASSRTGVGEKLFF
DNA: TGTGCCAGCAGCAGGACAGGGGTTGGGGAAAAACTGTTTTTT

J: TRBJ2-5
V: TRBV6-5
D: -
size: few
CDR3: CASRRGQTKQETQYF
DNA: TGTGCCAGCAGGAGAGGACAGACGAAGCAAGAGACCCAGTACTTC

J: TRBJ2-1
V: TRBV6-1
D: -
size: many
CDR3: CASTRGGEQFF
DNA: TGTGCCAGCACAAGGGGCGGTGAGCAGTTCTTC

J: TRBJ1-3
V: TRBV3-1
D: -
size: many
CDR3: CASSHSASGNTIYF
DNA: TGTGCCAGCAGCCATTCCGCCTCTGGAAACACCATATATTTT

J: TRBJ1-1
V: TRBV12-3/TRBV12-4
D: TRBD1
size: -
CDR3: CASSLRRLGGRDSYFHTEAFF
DNA: TGTGCCAGCAGCCTACGACGTTTGGGAGGGAGGGACAGTTACTTTCACACTGAAGCTTTCTTT

J: TRBJ1-1
V: TRBV2
D: -
size: -
CDR3: CASSTNGQGEYTEAFF
DNA: TGTGCCAGCAGCACGAACGGGCAGGGCGAGTATACTGAAGCTTTCTTT

J: TRBJ2-2
V: TRBV15
D: TRBD2
size: many
CDR3: CATSRGTSGGNTGELFF
DNA: TGTGCTACCAGCAGAGGGACTAGCGGGGGGAACACCGGGGAGCTGTTTTTT

J: TRBJ2-3
V: TRBV18
D: TRBD2
size: many
CDR3: CASSPTSGGAADTQYF
DNA: TGTGCCAGCTCACCCACTAGCGGGGGGGCCGCAGATACGCAGTATTTT

J: TRBJ2-7
V: TRBV2
D: -
size: -
CDR3: CARRNDPGPTGPKYF
DNA: TGTGCCAGAAGAAATGACCCGGGACCCACAGGCCCCAAGTACTTC

J: TRBJ2-7
V: TRBV7-2
D: TRBD1
size: -
CDR3: CASSRQGETYEQYF
DNA: TGTGCCAGCAGCCGACAGGGGGAAACCTACGAGCAGTACTTC

J: TRBJ2-1
V: TRBV18
D: TRBD1
size: few
CDR3: CASSPPWTGGAFGENEQFF
DNA: TGTGCCAGCTCACCACCGTGGACAGGGGGCGCGTTTGGTGAGAATGAGCAGTTCTTC

J: TRBJ2-1
V: TRBV7-9
D: TRBD1
size: many
CDR3: CASSPDRAVEQFF
DNA: TGTGCCAGCAGCCCAGACAGGGCTGTGGAGCAGTTCTTC

J: TRBJ2-5
V: TRBV4-2
D: TRBD2
size: many
CDR3: CASSQVAGQETQYF
DNA: TGTGCCAGCAGCCAAGTAGCGGGGCAAGAGACCCAGTACTTC

J: TRBJ2-4
V: TRBV5-1
D: TRBD1
size: many
CDR3: CASSRTGRQGRLDIQYF
DNA: TGCGCCAGCAGCCGGACGGGCCGACAGGGACGGTTGGACATTCAGTACTTC

J: TRBJ1-6
V: TRBV4-1
D: TRBD1
size: many
CDR3: CASSQGGGSYNSPLHF
DNA: TGCGCCAGCAGCCAGGGAGGGGGCAGCTATAATTCACCCCTCCACTTT

J: TRBJ1-1
V: TRBV20-1
D: TRBD1
size: many
CDR3: CSPLPGQQNTEAFF
DNA: TGCAGTCCTCTTCCGGGACAGCAGAACACTGAAGCTTTCTTT

J: TRBJ2-2
V: TRBV6-1
D: -
size: once
CDR3: CASSWNTGEMFF
DNA: TGTGCCAGCAGTTGGAACACCGGGGAGATGTTTTTT

J: TRBJ2-3
V: TRBV11-2
D: -
size: many
CDR3: CASSSEPTDTQYF
DNA: TGTGCCAGCAGCTCGGAACCCACAGATACGCAGTATTTT

J: TRBJ2-6
V: TRBV29-1
D: -
size: many
CDR3: CSVELGRAGANVLTF
DNA: TGCAGCGTTGAACTTGGAAGGGCTGGGGCCAACGTCCTGACTTTC

J: TRBJ2-3
V: TRBV29-1
D: TRBD2
size: many
CDR3: CSASGDTDTQYF
DNA: TGCAGCGCTAGCGGGGACACAGATACGCAGTATTTT

J: TRBJ2-1
V: TRBV28
D: -
size: many
CDR3: CASHVSSYNEQFF
DNA: TGTGCCAGCCATGTATCATCCTACAATGAGCAGTTCTTC

J: TRBJ2-7
V: TRBV20-1
D: TRBD2
size: many
CDR3: CSARKGLAGEQYF
DNA: TGCAGTGCTAGGAAGGGACTAGCGGGGGAGCAGTACTTC

J: TRBJ2-3
V: TRBV20-1
D: TRBD2
size: many
CDR3: CSAWPAGGTDTQYF
DNA: TGCAGTGCCTGGCCAGCGGGGGGCACAGATACGCAGTATTTT

J: TRBJ2-3
V: TRBV7-2
D: -
size: many
CDR3: CASSLGLGPTDTQYF
DNA: TGTGCCAGCAGCTTAGGACTAGGACCCACAGATACGCAGTATTTT

J: TRBJ2-3
V: TRBV5-1
D: TRBD2
size: many
CDR3: CASSLGLAGVSTDTQYF
DNA: TGCGCCAGCAGCTTGGGCCTAGCGGGGGTGAGCACAGATACGCAGTATTTT

J: TRBJ2-1
V: TRBV20-1
D: -
size: many
CDR3: CSARDLTGGLYNEQFF
DNA: TGCAGTGCTAGAGATCTTACCGGGGGGCTCTACAATGAGCAGTTCTTC

J: TRBJ1-6
V: TRBV6-6
D: -
size: -
CDR3: CASSYQGQSNSPLHF
DNA: TGTGCCAGCAGTTATCAAGGACAGAGTAATTCACCCCTCCACTTT